Listed below are T cell receptor beta chains from one sample, sequenced in a study of cytomegalovirus exposure and HLA in healthy donors. Sequenced by immunoSEQ multiplex PCR; TCRdb stores in-frame clones only, minus some. The table shows about 360,000 clones, with roughly 88% occurring only once. Sequencing used PBMCs. The receptors originated from a woman between 18 and 29 years old in good health and CMV-seronegative. CDR3s include the opening cysteine and the closing phenylalanine or tryptophan. The order of the fields is J gene, V gene, CDR3 protein.

j_gene: TRBJ2-1
v_gene: TRBV2
CDR3aa: CASKFGLAGGEQFF

j_gene: TRBJ1-5
v_gene: TRBV15
CDR3aa: CATSREMRQVLSNQPQHF

j_gene: TRBJ2-1
v_gene: TRBV5-4
CDR3aa: CASSRTAPEQFF

j_gene: TRBJ2-7
v_gene: TRBV5-5
CDR3aa: CASRPDRGLSYEQYF

j_gene: TRBJ1-2
v_gene: TRBV19
CDR3aa: CASSPRTAWAAGYTF

j_gene: TRBJ2-6
v_gene: TRBV19
CDR3aa: CASRTGHSGANVLTF

j_gene: TRBJ1-1
v_gene: TRBV7-9
CDR3aa: CASSLEGAPEAFF

j_gene: TRBJ1-1
v_gene: TRBV5-1
CDR3aa: CASSPTYGNTEAFF

j_gene: TRBJ2-4
v_gene: TRBV28
CDR3aa: CASSRSGNSKNIQYF

j_gene: TRBJ2-1
v_gene: TRBV4-1
CDR3aa: CASSPSTTHNEQFF

j_gene: TRBJ2-7
v_gene: TRBV29-1
CDR3aa: CSVETRRTGSSYEQYF

j_gene: TRBJ2-2
v_gene: TRBV14
CDR3aa: CASSPFGTGELFF

j_gene: TRBJ2-1
v_gene: TRBV9
CDR3aa: CASSVEGVPGDEQFF

j_gene: TRBJ2-7
v_gene: TRBV27
CDR3aa: CASSLSTGVSYEQYF

j_gene: TRBJ2-3
v_gene: TRBV7-3
CDR3aa: CASSDPHKRRGVVATDTQYF

j_gene: TRBJ1-1
v_gene: TRBV7-2
CDR3aa: CASSLEGPEAFF

j_gene: TRBJ1-4
v_gene: TRBV19
CDR3aa: CASSSRGEKLFF

j_gene: TRBJ2-1
v_gene: TRBV7-8
CDR3aa: CASSFASAGGTNEQFF

j_gene: TRBJ1-1
v_gene: TRBV2
CDR3aa: CASSEQGFRTEAFF

j_gene: TRBJ1-1
v_gene: TRBV5-6
CDR3aa: CASNLGLSKEYTEAFF

j_gene: TRBJ1-1
v_gene: TRBV7-9
CDR3aa: CASSFEGQITEAFF

j_gene: TRBJ2-1
v_gene: TRBV28
CDR3aa: CASSHGGGSNEQFF

j_gene: TRBJ2-5
v_gene: TRBV5-1
CDR3aa: CASRGSWASIGTQYF

j_gene: TRBJ2-6
v_gene: TRBV11-2
CDR3aa: CASSLGQVLRGGANVLTF

j_gene: TRBJ1-1
v_gene: TRBV4-1
CDR3aa: CASSHREDRGSKTEAFF

j_gene: TRBJ2-7
v_gene: TRBV27
CDR3aa: CASSSPTLQGRRYEQYF

j_gene: TRBJ2-7
v_gene: TRBV15
CDR3aa: CATSRDQMEQYF

j_gene: TRBJ2-3
v_gene: TRBV18
CDR3aa: CASSPTGTSGRTDTQYF

j_gene: TRBJ1-3
v_gene: TRBV19
CDR3aa: CASSIPAASSGNTIYF

j_gene: TRBJ1-3
v_gene: TRBV30
CDR3aa: CAWRYIAGGSNGNTIYF

j_gene: TRBJ1-1
v_gene: TRBV7-9
CDR3aa: CASSPNGDLNTEAFF

j_gene: TRBJ2-7
v_gene: TRBV5-1
CDR3aa: CASSEAYEQYF

j_gene: TRBJ2-2
v_gene: TRBV28
CDR3aa: CASSLGTATRELFF

j_gene: TRBJ1-1
v_gene: TRBV25-1
CDR3aa: CASSESFGTGGITEAFF

j_gene: TRBJ1-4
v_gene: TRBV5-1
CDR3aa: CASSFRGGRTNEKLFF

j_gene: TRBJ2-7
v_gene: TRBV7-9
CDR3aa: CASSLRTGGVSYEQYF

j_gene: TRBJ1-5
v_gene: TRBV30
CDR3aa: CAWSSGSNQPQHF

j_gene: TRBJ1-1
v_gene: TRBV11-2
CDR3aa: CASSLGGRMNTEAFF

j_gene: TRBJ1-4
v_gene: TRBV5-6
CDR3aa: CASSLIGGEKLFF

j_gene: TRBJ1-5
v_gene: TRBV25-1
CDR3aa: CASSPTGPPGGSNQPQHF

j_gene: TRBJ1-1
v_gene: TRBV6-5
CDR3aa: CASSKDRGRTEAFF

j_gene: TRBJ1-2
v_gene: TRBV14
CDR3aa: CASSPGMGGANYGYTF

j_gene: TRBJ1-3
v_gene: TRBV6-1
CDR3aa: CASSDGGRGGNTIYF

j_gene: TRBJ2-7
v_gene: TRBV10-3
CDR3aa: CAISEAGTSASEQYF

j_gene: TRBJ1-6
v_gene: TRBV2
CDR3aa: CASKGGQGRNSPLHF

j_gene: TRBJ2-5
v_gene: TRBV5-1
CDR3aa: CASSPLSAETQYF

j_gene: TRBJ2-5
v_gene: TRBV19
CDR3aa: CASSPGYQETQYF

j_gene: TRBJ1-2
v_gene: TRBV19
CDR3aa: CASSMGRGNYGYTF

j_gene: TRBJ2-6
v_gene: TRBV5-1
CDR3aa: CASSLGLAGGPGANVLTF